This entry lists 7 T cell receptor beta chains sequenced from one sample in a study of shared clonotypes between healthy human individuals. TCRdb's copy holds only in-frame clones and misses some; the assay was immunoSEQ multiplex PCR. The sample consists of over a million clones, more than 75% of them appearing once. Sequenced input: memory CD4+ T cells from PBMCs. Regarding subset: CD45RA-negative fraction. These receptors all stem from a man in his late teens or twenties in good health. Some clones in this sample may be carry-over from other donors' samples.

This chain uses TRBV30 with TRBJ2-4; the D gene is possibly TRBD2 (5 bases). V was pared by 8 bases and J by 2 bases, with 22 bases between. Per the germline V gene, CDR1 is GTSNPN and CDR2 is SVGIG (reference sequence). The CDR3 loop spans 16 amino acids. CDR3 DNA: TGTGCCGGGTCGCCCCCCGGTACTAGGTCCAAAAACATTCAGTACTTC. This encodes CAGSPPGTRSKNIQYF.

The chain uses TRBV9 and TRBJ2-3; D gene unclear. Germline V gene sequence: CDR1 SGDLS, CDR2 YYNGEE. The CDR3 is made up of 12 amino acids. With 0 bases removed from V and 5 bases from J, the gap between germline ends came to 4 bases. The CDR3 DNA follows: TGTGCCAGCAGCGTAGGACTAGATACGCAGTATTTT. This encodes CASSVGLDTQYF.

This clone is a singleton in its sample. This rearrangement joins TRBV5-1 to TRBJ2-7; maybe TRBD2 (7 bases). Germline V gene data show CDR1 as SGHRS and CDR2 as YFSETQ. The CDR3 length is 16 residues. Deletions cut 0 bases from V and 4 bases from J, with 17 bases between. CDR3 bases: TGCGCCAGCAGCTTGGCCGCGGGAGCAGGGGTTTACGAGCAGTACTTC. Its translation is CASSLAAGAGVYEQYF. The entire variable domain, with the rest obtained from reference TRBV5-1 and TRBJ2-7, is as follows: KAGVTQTPRYLIKTRGQQVTLSCSPISGHRSVSWYQQTPGQGLQFLFEYFSETQRNKGNFPGRFSGRQFSNSRSEMNVSTLELGDSALYLCASSLAAGAGVYEQYFGPGTRLTVT.

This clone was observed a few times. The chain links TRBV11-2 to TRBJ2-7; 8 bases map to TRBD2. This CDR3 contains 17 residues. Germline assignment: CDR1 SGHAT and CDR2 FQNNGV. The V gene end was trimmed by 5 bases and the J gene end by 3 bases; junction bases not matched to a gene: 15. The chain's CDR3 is CASSPHSGTRALYEQYF. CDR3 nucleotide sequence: TGTGCCAGCAGCCCCCATAGCGGGACCCGCGCCCTCTACGAGCAGTACTTC.

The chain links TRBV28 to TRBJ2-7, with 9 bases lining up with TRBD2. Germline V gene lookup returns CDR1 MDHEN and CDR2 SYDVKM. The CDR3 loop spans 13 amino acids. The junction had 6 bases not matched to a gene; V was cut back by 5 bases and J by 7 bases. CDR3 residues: CASSGTSFWEQYF. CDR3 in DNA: TGTGCCAGCAGTGGGACTAGCTTCTGGGAGCAGTACTTC.

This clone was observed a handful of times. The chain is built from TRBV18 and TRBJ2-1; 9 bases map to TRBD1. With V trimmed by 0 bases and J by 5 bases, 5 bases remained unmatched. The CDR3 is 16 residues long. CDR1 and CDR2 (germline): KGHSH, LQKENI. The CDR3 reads CASSPPETGGDNEQFF. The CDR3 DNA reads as TGTGCCAGCTCACCACCAGAGACAGGGGGGGACAATGAGCAGTTCTTC.

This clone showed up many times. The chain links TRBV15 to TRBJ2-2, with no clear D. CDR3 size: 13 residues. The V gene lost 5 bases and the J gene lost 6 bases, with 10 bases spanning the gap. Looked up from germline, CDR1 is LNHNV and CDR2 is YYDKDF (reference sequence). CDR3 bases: TGTGCCACCAGCCCCTTTTGGCCCGGGGAGCTGTTTTTT. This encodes CATSPFWPGELFF.